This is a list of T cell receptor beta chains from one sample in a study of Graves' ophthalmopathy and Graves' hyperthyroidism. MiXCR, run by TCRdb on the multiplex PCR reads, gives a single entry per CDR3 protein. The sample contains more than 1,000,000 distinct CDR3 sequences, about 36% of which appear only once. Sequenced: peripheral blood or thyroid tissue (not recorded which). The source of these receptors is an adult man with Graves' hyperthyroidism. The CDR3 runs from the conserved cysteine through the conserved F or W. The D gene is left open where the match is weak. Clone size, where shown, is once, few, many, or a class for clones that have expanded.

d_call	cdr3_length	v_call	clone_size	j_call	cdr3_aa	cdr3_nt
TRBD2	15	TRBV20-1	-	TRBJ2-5	CSVRLAGGRQETQYF	TGCAGTGTGCGGCTAGCGGGAGGTCGGCAAGAGACCCAGTACTTC
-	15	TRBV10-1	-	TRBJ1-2	CASSDSVNGPYGYTF	TGTGCCAGCAGTGACTCGGTTAACGGACCTTATGGCTACACCTTC
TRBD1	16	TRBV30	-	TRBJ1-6	CAWSRDSLSYNSPLHF	TGTGCCTGGAGTCGGGACAGCCTCTCCTATAATTCACCCCTCCACTTT
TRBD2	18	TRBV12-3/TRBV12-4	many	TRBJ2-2	CASTRGGTSGASAWELFF	TGTGCCAGCACCCGAGGGGGAACTAGCGGGGCATCGGCTTGGGAGCTGTTTTTT
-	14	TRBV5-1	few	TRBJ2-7	CASSIKDPTSEQYF	TGCGCCAGCAGTATTAAAGATCCGACCTCCGAGCAGTACTTC
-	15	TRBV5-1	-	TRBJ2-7	CASSLEGGAAGEQYF	TGCGCCAGCAGCTTGGAGGGGGGAGCCGCGGGGGAGCAGTACTTC
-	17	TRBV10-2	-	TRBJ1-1	CASSAGLELKTNTEAFF	TGCGCCAGCAGTGCCGGACTAGAGCTGAAGACTAACACTGAAGCTTTCTTT
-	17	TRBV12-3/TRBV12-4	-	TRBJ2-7	CASSPQPGTAEGYEQYF	TGTGCCAGCAGTCCCCAACCCGGGACAGCGGAGGGCTACGAGCAGTACTTC
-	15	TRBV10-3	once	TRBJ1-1	CASSRTGGGSAEAFF	TGTGCCTCCTCCAGGACCGGAGGAGGTTCCGCTGAAGCTTTCTTT
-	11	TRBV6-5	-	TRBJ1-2	CATTSQVGYTF	TGTGCCACCACCTCTCAGGTTGGCTACACCTTC
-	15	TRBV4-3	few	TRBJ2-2	CASSQAYRNTGELFF	TGCGCCAGCAGCCAAGCCTACAGAAACACCGGGGAGCTGTTTTTT
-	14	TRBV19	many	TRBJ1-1	CASSSPSRNTEAFF	TGTGCCAGTAGTTCTCCATCCCGGAACACTGAAGCTTTCTTT
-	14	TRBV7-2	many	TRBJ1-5	CASSFRSSNQPQHF	TGTGCCAGCAGCTTCCGTTCTAGCAATCAGCCCCAGCATTTT
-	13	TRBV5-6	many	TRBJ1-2	CASSLASSYGYTF	TGTGCCAGCAGCTTGGCCAGCAGTTATGGCTACACCTTC
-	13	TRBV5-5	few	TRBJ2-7	CASSQSDYYEQYF	TGCGCCAGCAGCCAATCGGATTACTACGAGCAGTACTTC
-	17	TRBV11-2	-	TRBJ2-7	CASSRTISRTGSYEQYF	TGTGCCAGCAGCCGCACCATTAGCAGGACCGGCTCCTACGAGCAGTACTTC
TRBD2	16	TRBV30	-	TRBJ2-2	CAWTRLELADTGELFF	TGTGCCTGGACTCGGTTGGAACTAGCGGACACCGGGGAGCTGTTTTTT
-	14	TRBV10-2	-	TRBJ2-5	CATSATLAQETQYF	TGCGCCACCTCGGCTACATTGGCCCAAGAGACCCAGTACTTC
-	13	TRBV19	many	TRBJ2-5	CASSIMAWETQYF	TGTGCCAGTAGTATTATGGCGTGGGAGACCCAGTACTTC
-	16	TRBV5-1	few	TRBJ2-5	CASSSRVEGQQETQYF	TGCGCCAGCAGCTCCCGTGTTGAAGGTCAGCAAGAGACCCAGTACTTC
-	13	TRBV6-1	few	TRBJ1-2	CASSPQANYGYTF	TGTGCCAGCAGCCCACAGGCTAACTATGGCTACACCTTC
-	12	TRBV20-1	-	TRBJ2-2	CSASPNTGELFF	TGCAGTGCTAGTCCTAACACCGGGGAGCTGTTTTTT